What follows are 22 T cell receptor beta chains derived from one specimen sequenced in a study of T cell changes during pregnancy in multiple sclerosis. The protocol was immunoSEQ multiplex PCR, while the TCRdb copy is restricted to in-frame clones and leaves out a portion. The repertoire has approximately 30,000 clones, 88% of them found once; the top ten carry 8.3%. The sample in question was CD8+ T cells from peripheral blood mononuclear cells, obtained in the second trimester of pregnancy. These receptors originate from a female donor with multiple sclerosis, enrolled in a pregnancy study.

The gene calls are TRBV10-3 and TRBJ2-3, with D perhaps TRBD1 (5 bases). Germline CDR1 reads ENHRY; CDR2 reads SYGVKD. This CDR3 is 17 amino acids long. V lost 0 bases and J lost 5, with 18 bases in between. For the CDR3, the DNA is TGTGCCATCAGTGAGTCTTTGGGCAGGGTGGTCATAGATACGCAGTATTTT. Translation gives CAISESLGRVVIDTQYF.

The chain uses TRBV6-5 and TRBJ1-6, with D possibly being TRBD1 (6 bases). Trimming shortened V by 7 bases and J by 4 bases, and 11 bases separated the two germline ends. Germline CDR1 and CDR2: MNHEY and SVGAGI. The CDR3 extends over 14 amino acids. CDR3 in DNA: TGTGCCAGCAAGGGGGGGATATATAATTCACCCCTCCACTTT. Translation: CASKGGIYNSPLHF.

The chain recombines TRBV19 with TRBJ2-7; possibly TRBD1 for D (6 bases). Trimming cost V 6 bases and J 7 bases, with 19 bases left between them. The CDR3 runs 14 residues. Germline V lookup: CDR1 LNHDA, CDR2 SQIVND (reference sequence). As DNA, the CDR3 is TGTGCCAGTAGCCGCTCTCAGGGGCTAGAGGAGCAGTACTTC. It translates to CASSRSQGLEEQYF.

The gene calls are TRBV11-2 and TRBJ2-2, with D uncertain. Trimming cost V 6 bases and J 6 bases, with 8 bases left between them. Per the germline V gene, CDR1 is SGHAT and CDR2 is FQNNGV. This CDR3 is 12 amino acids long. The CDR3 nucleotides are TGTGCCAGCAGACTTGTGGCCGGGGAGCTGTTTTTT. Translating gives CASRLVAGELFF.

The chain couples TRBV28 to TRBJ2-5; D may be TRBD1 (6 bases). CDR3 length: 14 amino acids. The V end was cut by 2 bases, the J end by 1 base, with 8 bases between. Germline V lookup: CDR1 MDHEN, CDR2 SYDVKM. CDR3 sequence reads: CASSLEDSQETQYF. The DNA of the CDR3 is TGTGCCAGCAGTTTAGAGGACAGCCAAGAGACCCAGTACTTC.

The chain joins TRBV27 to TRBJ2-7; possibly TRBD1 for D (5 bases). V lost 4 bases to trimming and J lost 0 bases, with 10 bases between them. CDR3 size: 14 residues. Germline CDR1 MNHEY, CDR2 SMNVEV (reference sequence). CDR3 bases: TGTGCCAGCAGTTCCCCGACAGTCTCCTACGAGCAGTACTTC. Protein product: CASSSPTVSYEQYF.

The chain carries TRBV2 and TRBJ2-1, with a possible D match to TRBD1 (6 bases). Deletions cut 1 base from V and 2 bases from J, with 6 bases between. This CDR3 region has 14 residues. Germline CDR1 and CDR2: SNHLY and FYNNEI. CDR3 DNA: TGTGCCAGCAGTGAAGAGGGGGCCTACAATGAGCAGTTCTTC. As protein: CASSEEGAYNEQFF.

The V call is TRBV5-6, the J call TRBJ1-2; D uncertain. The germline V gene has CDR1 SGHDT and CDR2 YYEEEE. V was cut by 0 bases and J by 8 bases, with 11 bases left in between. The CDR3 is 13 amino acids. CDR3 protein: CASSLDGDFGYTF. The CDR3 nucleotides are TGTGCCAGCAGCTTGGATGGCGACTTCGGCTACACCTTC.

V is TRBV27 and J is TRBJ2-3; 8 positions match TRBD1. Losses at the gene ends were 3 bases for V and 1 base for J; bases not matched to a gene: 6. In germline, CDR1 is MNHEY, CDR2 SMNVEV (reference sequence). The CDR3 runs 16 residues. The CDR3 protein is CASSFFLQGGTDTQYF. The CDR3 DNA is TGTGCCAGCAGTTTTTTTTTACAGGGGGGCACAGATACGCAGTATTTT.

The chain is built from TRBV30 and TRBJ2-7; D remains unclear. The CDR3 has 11 amino acids. Germline-derived CDR1 and CDR2 are GTSNPN and SVGIG (reference sequence). Between the trimmed V and J ends, which lost 2 bases and 6 bases, there was a span of 8 bases. The CDR3 region is CAWSIGGEQYF. The CDR3 coding sequence is TGTGCCTGGAGTATCGGCGGCGAGCAGTACTTC.

The chain links TRBV11-1 to TRBJ2-3; 7 bases match TRBD1. V lost 3 bases to trimming and J lost 0 bases; unmatched junction nucleotides: 3. This CDR3 has 15 residues. The germline CDR1 and CDR2 sequences are SGHAT and FQDESV (reference sequence). The DNA for the CDR3 is TGTGCCAGCAGCTTGTTGACAGGGAGCACAGATACGCAGTATTTT. It translates to CASSLLTGSTDTQYF. Filled out from reference TRBV11-1 and TRBJ2-3, the complete variable domain reads EAEVAQSPRYKITEKSQAVAFWCDPISGHATLYWYRQILGQGPELLVQFQDESVVDDSQLPKDRFSAERLKGVDSTLKIQPAELGDSAMYLCASSLLTGSTDTQYFGPGTRLTVL.

The V gene is TRBV19, the J gene TRBJ2-1; 8 bases are shared with TRBD2. The CDR3 consists of 18 residues. J lost 4 bases, V lost 0 bases, and 11 bases had no gene match. CDR1 LNHDA and CDR2 SQIVND come from the germline V gene (reference sequence). CDR3 region: CASSIDPLAETLYNEQFF. CDR3 nucleotide sequence: TGTGCCAGTAGTATAGACCCACTAGCGGAGACTCTTTACAATGAGCAGTTCTTC. The variable domain in full, completed from reference TRBV19 and TRBJ2-1, reads DGGITQSPKYLFRKEGQNVTLSCEQNLNHDAMYWYRQDPGQGLRLIYYSQIVNDFQKGDIAEGYSVSREKKESFPLTVTSAQKNPTAFYLCASSIDPLAETLYNEQFFGPGTRLTVL.

The rearrangement uses TRBV12-5 and TRBJ1-2; D gene ambiguous. CDR3 length equals 15 residues. Between the trimmed V and J ends, which lost 4 bases and 1 base, there was a span of 13 bases. The germline V gene has CDR1 LGHNT and CDR2 FRNRAP. CDR3 DNA: TGTGCTAGTGGTTACGGGGAAGACGTTAACTATGGCTACACCTTC. Translating it yields CASGYGEDVNYGYTF.

The rearrangement joins TRBV7-8 to TRBJ2-5; unclear D gene. CDR3 length equals 14 residues. Trimming removed 2 bases from V and 1 base from J, with 8 bases in between. The germline gives CDR1 SGHVS, CDR2 FQNEAQ. The CDR3 DNA reads as TGTGCCAGCAGCTTACGGTACTCCCAAGAGACCCAGTACTTC. This sequence encodes CASSLRYSQETQYF.

The rearrangement joins TRBV11-2 to TRBJ2-7; 8 bases are a match to TRBD2. CDR3 size: 15 residues. Germline trimming cut 1 base from V and 4 bases from J; bases unmatched to any gene: 6. CDR1 and CDR2 from the germline V gene are SGHAT and FQNNGV. The CDR3, as DNA: TGTGCCAGCAGCTTAGGGGTAGCGGGGTTGTACGAGCAGTACTTC. Translated, it gives CASSLGVAGLYEQYF.

The chain combines TRBV6-4 with TRBJ2-7; TRBD1 agrees at 8 bases. J gave up 3 bases and V 4 bases, and 8 bases lay outside the gene matches. The CDR3 has 15 residues. Germline CDR1 MRHNA, CDR2 SNTAGT. The CDR3 spells CASSVGTGPNYEQYF. DNA of the CDR3: TGTGCCAGCAGTGTCGGGACAGGACCTAACTACGAGCAGTACTTC.

V is TRBV6-4 and J is TRBJ2-1; 7 nucleotides line up with TRBD2. Per germline, CDR1 MRHNA and CDR2 SNTAGT. CDR3 length: 15 amino acids. Trimming took 3 bases from V and 4 from J; bases not matched to a gene: 6. The CDR3 DNA sequence: TGTGCCAGCAGTGATCGCGGGGGAGCATACAATGAGCAGTTCTTC. Translating gives CASSDRGGAYNEQFF.

The CDR3 spells CASSNPRGGLRETQYF. DNA for the CDR3: TGTGCCAGCAGCAACCCGCGGGGGGGCCTCCGGGAGACCCAGTACTTC. The chain recombines TRBV9 with TRBJ2-5; TRBD2 matches 9 bases. The CDR3 has 16 residues. Germline trimming cut 4 bases from V and 5 bases from J; bases unmatched to any gene: 12. Looked up from germline, CDR1 is SGDLS and CDR2 is YYNGEE.

The chain is built from TRBV4-3 and TRBJ1-1; D call uncertain. V gave up 3 bases and J gave up 4 bases, with 9 bases separating them. Looked up from germline, CDR1 is LGHNA and CDR2 is YSLEER. The CDR3 is 13 amino acids. DNA of the CDR3: TGCGCCAGCAGCCATTCTCGGGGCACTGAAGCTTTCTTT. Protein sequence: CASSHSRGTEAFF.

J is TRBJ2-2 and V is TRBV2; 7 bases fit TRBD2. Germline V lookup: CDR1 SNHLY, CDR2 FYNNEI. Germline trimming cut 6 bases from V and 4 bases from J; bases unmatched to any gene: 5. The CDR3 covers 14 residues. The CDR3 nucleotides read TGTGCCAGCAGAGGACTAGTTGGCACCGGGGAGCTGTTTTTT. Its protein is CASRGLVGTGELFF.

CDR3 amino acids: CASSPVHSYNYGYTF. DNA of the CDR3: TGTGCCAGCTCACCAGTACACAGTTATAACTATGGCTACACCTTC. The chain joins TRBV18 to TRBJ1-2; D remains ambiguous. V lost 2 bases to trimming and J lost 1 base, with 11 bases between them. This CDR3 contains 15 residues. Germline assignment: CDR1 KGHSH and CDR2 LQKENI.

This clone was picked up one time. The V gene is TRBV9, the J gene TRBJ1-5; TRBD1 matches 7 bases. Germline CDR1 reads SGDLS; CDR2 reads YYNGEE. The J segment lost 2 bases and the V segment lost 3 bases, leaving 2 bases of the junction unmatched. The CDR3 runs 14 residues. The CDR3 here is CASSATGGNQPQHF. The CDR3 nucleotides read TGTGCCAGCAGCGCTACAGGGGGCAATCAGCCCCAGCATTTT. Based on the CDR3 plus reference TRBV9 and TRBJ1-5, the full variable domain is DSGVTQTPKHLITATGQRVTLRCSPRSGDLSVYWYQQSLDQGLQFLIQYYNGEERAKGNILERFSAQQFPDLHSELNLSSLELGDSALYFCASSATGGNQPQHFGDGTRLSIL.